This TCR beta chain was observed in a study of blood T cell repertoires in COVID-19. Study details: Sites in the United States, Italy and Spain provided acute and convalescent COVID-19 samples. T cells, B-cell-depleted T cells, or PBMCs provided the cDNA or gDNA that served as material.

Germline CDR1 is KGHSH and CDR2 is LQKENI. Trimming removed 5 bases from V and 7 bases from J; junction bases left unmatched: 12. The CDR3 loop spans 16 amino acids. Seattle patient enrollment occurred during active infection, with longitudinal follow-up thereafter. In the original processing: Reference gene primers were amplified, and this amplification served to estimate nucleated cell counts. Assay: immunoSEQ multiplex PCR; the TCRdb copy retains only in-frame clones and omits some. D and trimming were read from the DNA, whereas the V and J calls and clone size are those reported in that table. This table has approximately 250,000 clones, around 84% appearing once.

V is TRBV18 and J is TRBJ2-2; the match to TRBD1 covers 8 bases. Sequenced input: peripheral blood. This clonotype was sampled from a woman between 55 and 75 years old with COVID-19, enrolled during active disease. As DNA, the CDR3 is TGTGCCAGCTCAAGCTACGGACAGGGTGATTTCGGGGAGCTGTTTTTT. This sequence encodes CASSSYGQGDFGELFF.